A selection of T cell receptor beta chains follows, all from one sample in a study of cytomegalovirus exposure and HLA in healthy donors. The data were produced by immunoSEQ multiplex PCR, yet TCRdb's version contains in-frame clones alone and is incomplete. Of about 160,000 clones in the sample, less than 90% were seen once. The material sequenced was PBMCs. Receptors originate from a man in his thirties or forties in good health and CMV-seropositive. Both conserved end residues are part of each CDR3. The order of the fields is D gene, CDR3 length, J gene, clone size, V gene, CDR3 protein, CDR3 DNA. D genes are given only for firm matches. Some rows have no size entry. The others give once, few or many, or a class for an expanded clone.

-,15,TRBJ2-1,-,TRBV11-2,CASSLDQGLHNEQFF,TGTGCCAGCAGCTTAGATCAGGGACTCCACAATGAGCAGTTCTTC
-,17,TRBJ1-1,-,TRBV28,CASSLAPGQSGNTEAFF,TGTGCCAGCAGTTTAGCCCCAGGACAGTCTGGGAACACTGAAGCTTTCTTT
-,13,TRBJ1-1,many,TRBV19,CASSIRGYTEAFF,TGTGCCAGTAGTATCCGGGGTTACACTGAAGCTTTCTTT
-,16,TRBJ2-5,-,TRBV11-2,CASSLMAGGYQETQYF,TGTGCCAGCAGCTTAATGGCAGGAGGGTACCAAGAGACCCAGTACTTC
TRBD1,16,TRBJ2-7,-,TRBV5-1,CASSTGTGTGNYEQYF,TGCGCCAGCAGCACGGGGACCGGGACAGGGAATTACGAGCAGTACTTC
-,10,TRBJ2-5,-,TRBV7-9,CASSPLTAYF,TGTGCCAGCAGCCCCCTGACAGCCTACTTC
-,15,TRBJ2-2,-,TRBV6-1,CASSEMGADTGELFF,TGTGCCAGCAGTGAGATGGGGGCGGACACCGGGGAGCTGTTTTTT
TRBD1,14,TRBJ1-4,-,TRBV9,CASSEWTGNEKLFF,TGTGCCAGCAGCGAATGGACAGGGAATGAAAAACTGTTTTTT
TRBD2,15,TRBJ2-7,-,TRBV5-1,CASSPTSGSSYEQYF,TGCGCCAGCAGCCCGACTAGCGGTAGCTCCTACGAGCAGTACTTC
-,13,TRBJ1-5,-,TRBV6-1,CASREVFNQPQHF,TGTGCCAGTCGGGAAGTCTTTAATCAGCCCCAGCATTTT
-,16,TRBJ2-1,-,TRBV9,CASSVRRDKYVNEQFF,TGTGCCAGCAGCGTCCGCCGGGACAAATATGTCAATGAGCAGTTCTTC
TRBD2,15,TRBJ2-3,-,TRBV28,CASSGLAGYTDTQYF,TGTGCCAGCAGCGGACTAGCGGGTTACACAGATACGCAGTATTTT
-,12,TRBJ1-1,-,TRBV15,CATSRDSQKAFF,TGTGCCACCAGCAGAGATTCGCAGAAAGCTTTCTTT
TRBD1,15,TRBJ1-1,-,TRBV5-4,CASSVDRGWGTEAFF,TGTGCCAGCAGCGTGGACAGGGGTTGGGGCACTGAAGCTTTCTTT
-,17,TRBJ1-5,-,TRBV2,CASSEARVGGDNQPQHF,TGTGCCAGCAGTGAAGCGAGGGTTGGGGGGGACAATCAGCCCCAGCATTTT
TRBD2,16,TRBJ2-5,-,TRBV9,CASSDTSGGARETQYF,TGTGCCAGCAGCGACACTAGCGGGGGGGCCAGGGAGACCCAGTACTTC